This T cell receptor (beta chain) was documented in a study of chemoradiotherapy in HPV16-positive cancers. Whole-study results and caveats: Candidate HPV-specific clones and E7-related TCR motifs grew in tumor during treatment. Functional assays defining HPV-specific T cells used only a couple of HPV16-positive patients.

Samples were taken several times over chemoradiotherapy. Assay: immunoSEQ multiplex PCR; the TCRdb copy retains only in-frame clones and omits some. In the table there are roughly 34,000 clones, 86% of which are singletons. Trimming pared 10 bases from V and 4 bases from J, leaving 19 bases between. This CDR3 region has 14 residues. CDR1 is SNHLY and CDR2 is FYNNEI in the germline V gene. About this clone itself: The antigen is unknown.

This specimen was blood, taken from a patient who underwent chemoradiotherapy. This sequence originates from a human donor with HPV-associated anogenital cancer. The V gene is TRBV2, the J gene TRBJ1-2, with D tentatively TRBD1 (5 bases). The CDR3 coding sequence is TGTGCCATCCCGCCCCTGATAGGGGCCTATGGCTACACCTTC. Protein sequence: CAIPPLIGAYGYTF.